This record concerns one T cell receptor beta chain sequence. This entry is derived from a study of early T cells in non-severe SARS-CoV-2 infection. The CDR3 loop spans 17 amino acids. V trimming: 8 bases; J trimming: 5 bases; junction bases outside the gene matches: 19. In germline, CDR1 is LNHDA, CDR2 SQIVND (reference sequence). TCRdb called the 5' RACE reads again in MiXCR, with one record for every CDR3 protein. This sample has 69,000 or so distinct CDR3 sequences, with approximately 13% found just once. The chain has TRBV19 and TRBJ2-5, with TRBD1 identical over 8 bases. The source material was whole blood. This TCR came from an adult who was a healthcare worker with PCR-confirmed SARS-CoV-2 infection or an uninfected control (not recorded which). The chain's CDR3 is CASAISPGQAARETQYF. For the CDR3, the DNA is TGTGCCAGTGCGATAAGCCCGGGACAGGCGGCGCGGGAGACCCAGTACTTC.